This T cell receptor (beta chain) was sequenced in a study of a mutant IDH1 vaccine in newly diagnosed glioma. Study as a whole: Commencement of vaccination occurred 4-6 weeks following radiotherapy alone, or concurrently with temozolomide cycles. Sex among treated patients split 62.5% male, around 38% female; mean age was roughly 42 years. Visits designated V12 and V13 were conducted at weeks 35 and 47, respectively. Study-wide results and limits: Changes in top peripheral clonotypes did not appear linked to pseudoprogression.

The CDR3 has 13 amino acids. Germline V lookup: CDR1 MNHEY, CDR2 SVGAGI. V was clipped by 9 bases and J by 1 base; unmatched bases: 5. Measured with immunoSEQ multiplex PCR; TCRdb has only the in-frame clones, and not every one. The sample contains approximately 25,000 clones, 82% of which appear only once. A word on this clone: Antigen unknown.

Specified time point: week 47, end of study. It was 300 ug of mutant IDH1 20-mer peptide that made up each vaccine dose, given with topical imiquimod. Sequences were derived from PBMCs, sampled from a glioma patient whose treatment included an IDH1 peptide vaccine. The V and J genes are TRBV6-5 and TRBJ1-1; TRBD1 aligns across 7 bases. The TCR was taken from a man in his forties or fifties with glioma. Some clones in this sample may be carry-over from other donors' samples. This CDR3 is CASRQGPNTEAFF. The CDR3 DNA sequence: TGTGCCAGTCGACAGGGTCCGAACACTGAAGCTTTCTTT.